This TCR beta chain was retrieved from a study of control samples from healthy donors and cancer patients (dated by TCRdb to the early 2020s). The junction carries 9 bases between V and J, which are trimmed by 9 bases and 3 bases respectively. Its CDR3 holds 13 amino acids, cysteine through phenylalanine. Only CDR3 DNA remains: 39 bases, in frame from the first base. The germline V gene gives CDR1 as MDHEN and CDR2 as SYDVKM. The receptor library was made with the immunoSEQ multiplex PCR assay. What TCRdb holds here is the immuneACCESS table cut down to in-frame rearrangements. Part of the clones is not present; checked against another copy, under half of the missing clones reflect an unresolved V gene, and the others are unexplained. In all, the sample holds about 100,000 clones, and approximately 84% of those were seen once. Approximately 7% of the sample belongs to the ten largest clones. As concerns this clone: Its recognized antigen is unknown. No much larger clonotype is one base removed from it; base qualities were not supplied.

The specimen was blood. The chain is encoded by TRBV28 joined to TRBJ2-6; a tentative D call is TRBD2 (5 bases match). The clonotype was recovered from a man between 18 and 35 years old in good health. The CDR3 sequence is CASRENGANVLTF. In nucleotides, the sequence is TGTGCCAGTAGGGAGAATGGGGCCAACGTCCTGACTTTC.